Following are 5 T cell receptor beta chains from one sample sequenced in a study of identical twins. TCRdb re-called the 5' RACE reads with MiXCR, one entry per CDR3 protein. Among some 630,000 distinct CDR3 sequences listed, roughly 7.1% were seen once. Separately, the same data were catalogued under a study of yellow fever vaccine responses in identical twins.

Sequenced input: PBMCs. These receptors all come from a woman aged 18-29 years in good health.

The gene calls are TRBV19 and TRBJ2-2, with D perhaps given as TRBD1 or TRBD2 (5 bases each). In germline, CDR1 is LNHDA, CDR2 SQIVND (reference sequence). The CDR3 is 12 residues long. Trimming left V 11 bases short and J 6 bases short, with 13 bases between. This CDR3 is CASYRGAGELFF. CDR3 nucleotide sequence: TGTGCCTCCTATAGAGGGGCCGGGGAGCTGTTTTTT.

This clonotype was seen a few times. V is TRBV20-1 and J is TRBJ2-3; the D gene is possibly TRBD2 (6 bases). The germline V gene has CDR1 DFQATT and CDR2 SNEGSKA (reference sequence). The V end was cut by 6 bases, the J end by 6 bases, with 13 bases between. There are 12 residues in the CDR3. This CDR3 reads CSASTLADTQYF. CDR3 coding DNA: TGCAGTGCCAGTACTCTAGCGGATACGCAGTATTTT.

There are a few counts of this clonotype. V usage is TRBV4-2 and J usage is TRBJ2-5; D gene unclear. Germline V gene data show CDR1 as LGHNA and CDR2 as YNFKEQ. CDR3 length: 13 residues. V lost 4 bases and J 3 bases, leaving 9 bases between the germline ends. Here the CDR3 reads CASSLDTEETQYF. The CDR3 DNA sequence: TGTGCCAGCAGCCTCGACACAGAAGAGACCCAGTACTTC.

This clonotype was seen ten or more times. This chain's CDR3 is CAISQQGAAKNIQYF. CDR3 bases: TGTGCCATCAGCCAACAGGGGGCGGCCAAAAACATTCAGTACTTC. The chain links TRBV10-3 to TRBJ2-4; 9 bases match TRBD1. The trim removed 6 bases at V and 1 base at J, leaving 4 bases unmatched. CDR3 size: 15 residues. Germline values: CDR1 ENHRY, CDR2 SYGVKD.

This clonotype was observed many times. This chain joins TRBV7-9 and TRBJ2-7; D unclear. This CDR3 is 13 amino acids long. The germline gives CDR1 SEHNR, CDR2 FQNEAQ (reference sequence). V lost 1 base to trimming and J lost 7 bases, with 11 bases between them. The chain's CDR3 is CASSLVGSNEQYV. The CDR3 DNA is TGTGCCAGCAGCTTAGTAGGCAGTAATGAGCAGTACGTC.